The 27 T cell receptor beta chains below were found in one sample sequenced in a study of T cell responses to AZD1222 COVID-19 vaccine. This table comes from immunoSEQ multiplex PCR, and its TCRdb copy is limited to in-frame clones, with some not included. The sample holds some 120,000 clones, roughly nine tenths seen once. This specimen was peripheral blood, taken 28 days after the second AZD1222 dose. Receptor source: an adult who received the AZD1222 COVID-19 vaccine.

Worth noting for this clone: One junction end does not reproduce the germline sequence, and a read error may be involved. V is TRBV5-8 and J is TRBJ1-1; D may be TRBD1 (6 bases). The CDR3 length is 14 residues. CDR1 is SGHTS and CDR2 is YDEGEE in the germline V gene. This CDR3 reads CASSFGGAATKAFF. CDR3 in DNA: TGTGCCAGCAGCTTCGGGGGGGCAGCCACTAAAGCTTTCTTT.

The chain is built from TRBV9 and TRBJ2-3, with 12 bases identical to TRBD2. The CDR3 covers 15 residues. Trimming took 5 bases from V and 3 from J; bases not matched to a gene: 4. CDR1 is SGDLS, CDR2 YYNGEE, per germline. The CDR3 here is CASSPSGGVTDTQYF. CDR3 DNA: TGTGCCAGCAGTCCTAGCGGGGGGGTTACAGATACGCAGTATTTT.

The CDR3 loop is CASTPGALTDTQYF. The CDR3 nucleotides read TGCGCCAGCACTCCGGGGGCGCTGACAGATACGCAGTATTTT. V gene TRBV5-1 combines with J gene TRBJ2-3; D tentatively reads TRBD1 or TRBD2 (6 bases each). The V gene lost 6 bases and the J gene lost 3 bases, with 14 bases spanning the gap. This CDR3 contains 14 residues. CDR1 and CDR2 from the germline V gene are SGHRS and YFSETQ.

V and J are TRBV10-1 and TRBJ2-7; D is unresolved. Germline V gives CDR1 WNHNN, CDR2 SYGVQD (reference sequence). V was cut by 3 bases and J by 1 base, with 10 bases left in between. The CDR3 runs to 14 residues. This chain's CDR3 is CASSELADSYEQYF. In DNA, the CDR3 is TGCGCCAGCAGTGAATTAGCCGATTCCTACGAGCAGTACTTC.

This chain joins TRBV7-9 and TRBJ2-7; TRBD1 agrees at 9 bases. Per the germline V gene, CDR1 is SEHNR and CDR2 is FQNEAQ (reference sequence). The CDR3 is 15 amino acids. The ends lost 2 bases at V and 6 bases at J; junction bases unmatched: 8. As DNA, the CDR3 is TGTGCCAGCAGCTTACCACAGGGGGCAGTCACCGAGCAGTACTTC. It translates to CASSLPQGAVTEQYF.

For the CDR3, the DNA is TGTGCCAGCAGCGTAAAAGGGACAGGGAGCACTGAAGCTTTCTTT. Amino acid sequence: CASSVKGTGSTEAFF. This chain uses TRBV9 with TRBJ1-1, with 9 nucleotides matching TRBD1. The CDR3 consists of 15 residues. CDR1 SGDLS and CDR2 YYNGEE come from the germline V gene. The trim removed 1 base at V and 4 bases at J, leaving 5 bases unmatched.

The chain carries TRBV13 and TRBJ1-1; D call uncertain. V gave up 1 base and J gave up 1 base, with 7 bases separating them. The CDR3 has 14 amino acids. Germline CDR1 and CDR2: PRHDT and FYEKMQ (reference sequence). CDR3 nucleotides: TGTGCCAGCAGCTTAGCCCGCAGGAACACTGAAGCTTTCTTT. Its protein product is CASSLARRNTEAFF.

V is TRBV6-5 and J is TRBJ2-3; D gene ambiguous. V shed 0 bases and J shed 0 bases, with 7 bases lying between them. CDR1 and CDR2 (germline): MNHEY, SVGAGI. The CDR3 covers 15 residues. CDR3 protein: CASSYSRGSTDTQYF. The CDR3 coding sequence is TGTGCCAGCAGTTACTCTCGCGGAAGCACAGATACGCAGTATTTT.

The chain couples TRBV6-5 to TRBJ1-2, with 7 nucleotides matching TRBD1. The CDR3 covers 14 residues. The V gene's germline CDR1 is MNHEY and CDR2 SVGAGI. Trimming at V came to 7 bases and at J to 4 bases, leaving 9 bases not matched to a gene. The chain's CDR3 is CASNRQGGPYGYTF. The CDR3 DNA reads as TGTGCCAGCAACAGACAGGGAGGGCCCTATGGCTACACCTTC.

The chain is built from TRBV4-3 and TRBJ1-2, with 7 bases identical to TRBD1. The germline gives CDR1 LGHNA, CDR2 YSLEER. This CDR3 is built from 16 residues. V lost 4 bases and J lost 3; bases outside the gene matches: 11. In DNA form, the CDR3 reads TGCGCCAGCAGCCCACTGGCGACAGGGAGTGACTATGGCTACACCTTC. As protein: CASSPLATGSDYGYTF.

The chain recombines TRBV7-2 with TRBJ1-1; D not certain. V shed 5 bases and J shed 4 bases, with 20 bases lying between them. Germline CDR1 reads SGHTA; CDR2 reads FQGNSA. The CDR3 is 16 amino acids. The CDR3, as DNA: TGTGCCAGCAGCCCCGGGCCCCGAACAGAGGGCACTGAAGCTTTCTTT. Translated: CASSPGPRTEGTEAFF.

This CDR3 is CASSRFGGPTDTQYF. The DNA of the CDR3 is TGTGCCAGCAGCCGTTTCGGGGGGCCCACAGATACGCAGTATTTT. The V call is TRBV7-6, the J call TRBJ2-3; possibly TRBD2 for D (7 bases). The germline V gene encodes CDR1 SGHVS and CDR2 FNYEAQ. V was trimmed by 5 bases and J by 2 bases, leaving 14 bases between them. CDR3 length: 15 amino acids.

The gene calls are TRBV6-1 and TRBJ2-7; D possibly uses TRBD1 or TRBD2 (5 bases each). The CDR3 is made up of 14 amino acids. CDR1 MNHNS and CDR2 SASEGT come from the germline V gene. The V end was cut by 3 bases, the J end by 1 base, with 10 bases between. The CDR3 coding sequence is TGTGCCAGCAGTGAGCCGGGACCGTCCTACGAGCAGTACTTC. This sequence encodes CASSEPGPSYEQYF.

This clone has just a few counts. The chain employs TRBV28 and TRBJ2-7; 7 bases map to TRBD1. V was pared by 10 bases and J by 7 bases, with 13 bases of the junction left unmatched. The CDR3 runs to 13 residues. The V gene's germline CDR1 is MDHEN and CDR2 SYDVKM. Here the CDR3 DNA reads TGTGCCACGGGCGTGGACAGGTCCCGGGAGCAGTACTTC. Amino acid sequence: CATGVDRSREQYF.

The chain is built from TRBV6-5 and TRBJ1-1, with a possible D match to TRBD1 (5 bases). Trimming cost V 0 bases and J 5 bases, with 13 bases left between them. Germline loops: CDR1 MNHEY, CDR2 SVGAGI. The CDR3 is made up of 15 amino acids. This CDR3 reads CASSYSSGGWTEAFF. The CDR3 nucleotides read TGTGCCAGCAGTTACTCGAGTGGGGGGTGGACTGAAGCTTTCTTT.

This clone has just one count. The chain links TRBV6-5 to TRBJ1-2, with D tentatively TRBD1 (5 bases). The V and J ends lost 5 bases and 3 bases respectively, with 13 bases between them. This CDR3 comprises 14 residues. Germline assignment: CDR1 MNHEY and CDR2 SVGAGI. CDR3 DNA: TGTGCCAGCAGTAGACAGCCGTGGGACTATGGCTACACCTTC. Amino acids: CASSRQPWDYGYTF.

V usage is TRBV11-2 and J usage is TRBJ2-1, with unresolved D. The V end was cut by 1 base, the J end by 4 bases, with 11 bases between. The CDR3 length is 15 residues. The germline V gene has CDR1 SGHAT and CDR2 FQNNGV. The CDR3: CASSLGDRQYNEQFF. The CDR3 region has the DNA TGTGCCAGCAGCTTAGGTGATAGGCAGTACAATGAGCAGTTCTTC.

The genes are TRBV5-1 and TRBJ2-7; D may be TRBD1 or TRBD2 (6 bases each). The CDR3 contains 16 residues. Trimming shortened V by 1 base and J by 6 bases, and 20 bases separated the two germline ends. Germline-derived CDR1 and CDR2 are SGHRS and YFSETQ. This CDR3 is CASSLIEGRGGGEQYF. Here the CDR3 DNA reads TGCGCCAGCAGCTTGATAGAGGGACGAGGGGGAGGCGAGCAGTACTTC.

V gene TRBV12-5 combines with J gene TRBJ1-5; D gene uncertain. CDR1 is LGHNT and CDR2 is FRNRAP in the germline V gene. CDR3 length equals 12 residues. Between the trimmed V and J ends, which lost 7 bases and 4 bases, there was a span of 8 bases. DNA for the CDR3: TGTGCTAGTGCCTCGGGGAATCAGCCCCAGCATTTT. This gives the protein CASASGNQPQHF.

The chain is built from TRBV2 and TRBJ1-5; no clear D. V was pared by 5 bases and J by 0 bases, with 17 bases between. CDR1 is SNHLY, CDR2 FYNNEI, per germline. The CDR3 consists of 17 residues. CDR3 sequence: CASSPENGAISNQPQHF. The CDR3, as DNA: TGTGCCAGCAGTCCAGAAAATGGTGCTATTAGCAATCAGCCCCAGCATTTT. The variable domain in full, completed from reference TRBV2 and TRBJ1-5, reads EPEVTQTPSHQVTQMGQEVILRCVPISNHLYFYWYRQILGQKVEFLVSFYNNEISEKSEIFDDQFSVERPDGSNFTLKIRSTKLEDSAMYFCASSPENGAISNQPQHFGDGTRLSIL.

The chain carries TRBV5-1 and TRBJ1-3; D unresolved. The CDR3 covers 15 residues. Germline V gene sequence: CDR1 SGHRS, CDR2 YFSETQ. V lost 0 bases and J 0 bases, leaving 7 bases between the germline ends. This CDR3 reads CASSLETPSGNTIYF. The DNA of the CDR3 is TGCGCCAGCAGCTTGGAGACACCCTCTGGAAACACCATATATTTT.

This clone was seen once. The chain uses TRBV9 and TRBJ1-1; D uncertain. V lost 0 bases to trimming and J lost 7 bases, with 16 bases between them. Germline values: CDR1 SGDLS, CDR2 YYNGEE. CDR3 length equals 15 residues. The CDR3 sequence: CASSVVGSEIVEAFF. In DNA, the CDR3 is TGTGCCAGCAGCGTAGTAGGCTCTGAAATTGTTGAAGCTTTCTTT.

The table lists this clone with a few counts. The chain recombines TRBV29-1 with TRBJ1-1; no definite D call. Germline CDR1 SQVTM, CDR2 ANQGSEA. CDR3 size: 10 residues. Trimming stripped 6 bases from V and 8 bases from J, with 10 bases between. The CDR3 protein is CSVATTEAFF. CDR3 DNA sequence: TGCAGCGTAGCAACAACGGAAGCTTTCTTT.

The rearrangement uses TRBV11-2 and TRBJ2-4; D may match TRBD1 or TRBD2 (6 bases each). The ends were cut back, 3 bases at V and 7 bases at J, with 16 bases in the middle. Per the germline V gene, CDR1 is SGHAT and CDR2 is FQNNGV. There are 15 residues in the CDR3. The CDR3 sequence is CASSFFTGAANIQYF. CDR3 coding DNA: TGTGCCAGCAGCTTTTTTACGGGGGCGGCGAACATTCAGTACTTC.

This clone appeared a few times. The chain is built from TRBV19 and TRBJ1-6; D not certain. Trimming removed 3 bases at V and 1 base at J, with 7 bases between. The CDR3 sequence is 15 residues long. Germline V lookup: CDR1 LNHDA, CDR2 SQIVND (reference sequence). CDR3 sequence (DNA): TGTGCCAGTAGTATGGGGAGTTCCTATAATTCACCCCTCCACTTT. It is translated as CASSMGSSYNSPLHF.

The V gene is TRBV6-5, the J gene TRBJ1-2; D not certain. V was cut by 6 bases and J by 8 bases, with 22 bases left in between. Germline V gene lookup returns CDR1 MNHEY and CDR2 SVGAGI. The CDR3 is made up of 15 amino acids. CDR3 loop: CASSRLSTQSGGYTF. The CDR3 nucleotides read TGTGCCAGCAGCCGACTGTCGACGCAGTCCGGGGGCTACACCTTC.

V and J are TRBV5-8 and TRBJ2-1; D is unresolved. V lost 7 bases, J lost 0 bases, and 14 bases lay in between. Germline V gives CDR1 SGHTS, CDR2 YDEGEE. The CDR3 is 15 amino acids. CDR3 amino acids: CASHPRSISYNEQFF. The CDR3 coding sequence is TGTGCCAGCCACCCCCGTAGTATCTCCTACAATGAGCAGTTCTTC.